The 26 T cell receptor beta chains given below trace back to one sample, sequenced in a study of response to subunit inactivated influenza vaccine. TCRdb ran MiXCR on the RT-PCR reads and lists one entry per CDR3 protein. This sample has about 310,000 distinct CDR3 sequences, with about 20% found just once. The sample in question was PBMCs from blood, obtained about 20 months after vaccination. Receptors originate from a man aged 50 to 69 who received an inactivated influenza vaccine.

This clonotype was seen at least ten times. The chain is built from TRBV5-1 and TRBJ1-5, with TRBD1 matching over 7 bases. CDR1 and CDR2 from the germline V gene are SGHRS and YFSETQ. Unmatched junction bases numbered 6, after V lost 3 bases and J lost 3 bases. The CDR3 has 15 residues. The CDR3 sequence is CASSSGTENNQPQHF. CDR3 DNA sequence: TGCGCCAGCAGCTCCGGGACAGAGAACAATCAGCCCCAGCATTTT.

This clonotype was recorded at least ten times. The CDR3 spells CASTQDGTSNQPQHF. The DNA of the CDR3 is TGTGCCAGTACCCAAGACGGGACTAGCAATCAGCCCCAGCATTTT. The chain recombines TRBV19 with TRBJ1-5; D might be TRBD1 (5 bases). The CDR3 contains 15 residues. Germline-derived CDR1 and CDR2 are LNHDA and SQIVND (reference sequence). The V gene lost 7 bases and the J gene lost 0 bases, with 13 bases spanning the gap.

The genes are TRBV28 and TRBJ1-2, with D maybe TRBD1 (5 bases). CDR1 is MDHEN and CDR2 is SYDVKM in the germline V gene. There are 15 residues in the CDR3. V was cut by 6 bases and J by 0 bases, with 14 bases left in between. The CDR3 DNA reads TGTGCCAGCAGAGAAATGGGGGAAGCTAACTATGGCTACACCTTC. Residues: CASREMGEANYGYTF.

The chain employs TRBV20-1 and TRBJ2-7; TRBD1 matches 11 bases. The length of the CDR3 is 13 residues. The germline gives CDR1 DFQATT, CDR2 SNEGSKA (reference sequence). Trimming took 5 bases from V and 6 from J; bases not matched to a gene: 6. CDR3: CSAGQGAVSEQYF. The CDR3 DNA reads as TGCAGTGCTGGACAGGGGGCTGTTAGCGAGCAGTACTTC.

This clonotype was detected a few times. The rearrangement joins TRBV20-1 to TRBJ2-2, with 9 bases matching TRBD2. The CDR3 loop spans 16 amino acids. The V gene's germline CDR1 is DFQATT and CDR2 SNEGSKA (reference sequence). The V and J ends lost 3 bases and 6 bases, in that order; junction bases with no gene match: 11. The CDR3 loop reads CSASPFAGGPAGELFF. The CDR3 nucleotides are TGCAGTGCTAGCCCCTTTGCGGGAGGGCCTGCCGGGGAGCTGTTTTTT.

Only a few counts were recorded for this clonotype. The gene calls are TRBV20-1 and TRBJ2-5, with D perhaps given as TRBD1 or TRBD2 (5 bases each). Between the trimmed V and J ends, which lost 6 bases and 1 base, there was a span of 12 bases. The CDR3 runs to 13 residues. CDR1 and CDR2 (germline): DFQATT, SNEGSKA (reference sequence). This CDR3 is CSATGTPQETQYF. CDR3 DNA: TGCAGTGCCACCGGGACCCCCCAAGAGACCCAGTACTTC.

This clonotype was seen a handful of times. The chain employs TRBV12-3 or TRBV12-4 and TRBJ2-5; 8 bases match TRBD1. The V segment lost 4 bases and the J segment 4 bases; nucleotides outside the gene matches: 11. This CDR3 is built from 16 residues. Here the CDR3 reads CASSSFGQGIRETQYF. Here the CDR3 DNA reads TGTGCCAGCAGTTCCTTTGGACAGGGTATCCGAGAGACCCAGTACTTC.

At least ten counts were recorded for this clonotype. This rearrangement joins TRBV5-1 to TRBJ1-1; D remains unclear. The germline CDR1 and CDR2 sequences are SGHRS and YFSETQ. V was clipped by 3 bases and J by 5 bases, with 11 bases between them. CDR3 length: 13 amino acids. As DNA, the CDR3 is TGCGCCAGCAGCTCGTCGGATGGTACTGAAGCTTTCTTT. Translated: CASSSSDGTEAFF.

The chain employs TRBV5-1 and TRBJ1-2; D is uncertain. Germline assignment: CDR1 SGHRS and CDR2 YFSETQ. The V end lost 5 bases, the J end lost 6 bases, and 17 bases lay between the germline ends. This CDR3 spans 14 amino acids. The CDR3: CASSHSGPFDGYTF. The CDR3 DNA reads TGCGCCAGCAGTCACAGTGGGCCCTTTGATGGCTACACCTTC.

V gene TRBV6-4 combines with J gene TRBJ1-1, with a tentative D call TRBD1 (6 bases). The CDR3 is 14 amino acids. Germline CDR1 MRHNA, CDR2 SNTAGT. V was clipped by 10 bases and J by 5 bases, with 20 bases between them. CDR3 in amino acids: CATRGTGRGTEAFF. DNA of the CDR3: TGTGCCACCAGAGGTACAGGGAGGGGGACTGAAGCTTTCTTT.

This clonotype occurred a few times. V and J are TRBV28 and TRBJ1-1; the D is unclear. CDR1 MDHEN and CDR2 SYDVKM come from the germline V gene. The CDR3 extends over 15 amino acids. The V and J ends lost 7 bases and 2 bases respectively, with 17 bases between them. The CDR3 bases are TGTGCCAGCACTCCAGTGGGAGTTTTTAACACTGAAGCTTTCTTT. Its protein is CASTPVGVFNTEAFF.

The chain employs TRBV6-5 and TRBJ1-2; TRBD1 agrees at 11 bases. The germline CDR1 and CDR2 sequences are MNHEY and SVGAGI. The J segment lost 6 bases and the V segment lost 2 bases, leaving 5 bases of the junction unmatched. This CDR3 has 15 residues. The CDR3 DNA reads TGTGCCAGCAGTTACGGAGGACAGGGGGCGCATGGCTACACCTTC. Amino acid sequence: CASSYGGQGAHGYTF.

This clonotype was seen once. CDR3 DNA sequence: TGTGCCAGCAGCTCCCGGGGGGTCTGGGCCAACGTCCTGACTTTC. Translated, it gives CASSSRGVWANVLTF. The chain couples TRBV7-9 to TRBJ2-6, with TRBD2 identical over 7 bases. CDR1 SEHNR and CDR2 FQNEAQ come from the germline V gene (reference sequence). The CDR3 extends over 15 amino acids. The J segment lost 5 bases and the V segment lost 4 bases, leaving 5 bases of the junction unmatched. Full variable domain (remainder filled in from reference TRBV7-9 and TRBJ2-6): DTGVSQNPRHKITKRGQNVTFRCDPISEHNRLYWYRQTLGQGPEFLTYFQNEAQLEKSRLLSDRFSAERPKGSFSTLEIQRTEQGDSAMYLCASSSRGVWANVLTFGAGSRLTVL.

This clonotype was picked up a small number of times. The chain is built from TRBV7-9 and TRBJ1-1; D gene ambiguous. The CDR3 covers 13 residues. V gave up 6 bases and J gave up 3 bases, with 11 bases separating them. From germline, CDR1 is SEHNR and CDR2 FQNEAQ (reference sequence). The CDR3 DNA sequence: TGTGCCAGCAGTGTAAAACGAGACACTGAAGCTTTCTTT. This codes for CASSVKRDTEAFF.

The chain couples TRBV18 to TRBJ2-7, with D possibly matching TRBD1 (6 bases). The germline gives CDR1 KGHSH, CDR2 LQKENI. V dropped 6 bases and J dropped 7 bases, with 13 bases sitting between them. This CDR3 is built from 12 residues. CDR3 in amino acids: CASSPYREEQYF. CDR3 in DNA: TGTGCCAGCTCCCCCTACAGGGAAGAGCAGTACTTC.

The rearrangement links TRBV24-1 to TRBJ2-1; D not resolved. Germline lookup yields CDR1 KGHDR and CDR2 SFDVKD. The CDR3 runs to 11 residues. V shed 5 bases and J shed 9 bases, with 7 bases lying between them. The CDR3, as DNA: TGTGCCACCAGTGTAGGAGTTGAGCAGTTCTTC. It encodes CATSVGVEQFF.

This clonotype was seen more than once but under ten times. The chain joins TRBV12-3 or TRBV12-4 to TRBJ2-7, with TRBD2 as a possible D gene (5 bases). The CDR3 has 14 amino acids. V lost 6 bases, J lost 6 bases, and 18 bases lay in between. CDR3 region: CASRPHSAAGEQYF. CDR3 DNA: TGTGCCAGCAGACCCCACTCGGCCGCGGGCGAGCAGTACTTC.

In this sample, this clonotype turned up a few times. The rearrangement links TRBV3-1 to TRBJ1-2, with D tentatively TRBD1 (5 bases). CDR3 size: 17 residues. Germline V gene sequence: CDR1 LGHDT, CDR2 YNNKEL (reference sequence). The V and J ends lost 0 bases and 0 bases respectively, with 14 bases between them. As DNA, the CDR3 is TGTGCCAGCAGCCAAGATCCCGGGACGGTACCTAACTATGGCTACACCTTC. Protein product: CASSQDPGTVPNYGYTF.

The gene calls are TRBV5-1 and TRBJ2-7; D unresolved. Germline V gene lookup returns CDR1 SGHRS and CDR2 YFSETQ. The CDR3 length is 12 residues. The V gene lost 2 bases and the J gene lost 3 bases, with 6 bases spanning the gap. The chain's CDR3 is CASSFWGYEQYF. The CDR3 region has the DNA TGCGCCAGCAGCTTCTGGGGCTACGAGCAGTACTTC.

This clonotype was observed a handful of times. The chain uses TRBV19 and TRBJ1-1; no reliable D call. From germline, CDR1 is LNHDA and CDR2 SQIVND (reference sequence). The CDR3 has 15 residues. V lost 6 bases and J 4 bases, leaving 18 bases between the germline ends. The CDR3 reads CASRRRRQVGTEAFF. The CDR3, as DNA: TGTGCCAGTAGACGTCGGCGCCAGGTGGGCACTGAAGCTTTCTTT.

CDR3 loop: CASSYGRDFPSPPETQYF. DNA for the CDR3: TGTGCCAGCAGTTACGGCCGGGACTTCCCGTCCCCCCCAGAGACCCAGTACTTC. This sequence joins TRBV6-2 or TRBV6-3 and TRBJ2-5, with D maybe TRBD2 (6 bases). The CDR3 consists of 18 residues. Germline V CDR1 and CDR2: MNHEY, SVGEGT. Trimming stripped 2 bases from V and 4 bases from J, with 23 bases between.

The rearrangement links TRBV6-5 to TRBJ1-2, with D uncertain. The V end was cut by 0 bases, the J end by 7 bases, with 12 bases between. The germline V gene has CDR1 MNHEY and CDR2 SVGAGI. CDR3 length: 14 residues. The CDR3 nucleotides read TGTGCCAGCAGTTACTCGAGTGGCGCGGGTGGCTACACCTTC. It specifies CASSYSSGAGGYTF.

This clonotype was seen many times. J is TRBJ1-5 and V is TRBV6-6; D not certain. Germline values: CDR1 MNHNY, CDR2 SVGAGI (reference sequence). The CDR3 loop spans 12 amino acids. V was cut by 2 bases and J by 5 bases, with 4 bases left in between. The CDR3 DNA is TGTGCCAGCAGTTACCCGGATCAGCCCCAGCATTTT. Its protein product is CASSYPDQPQHF.

This clonotype is labeled as medium-sized (0.01 to 0.1%). The chain uses TRBV7-8 and TRBJ2-2, with 12 bases aligning to TRBD1. Per germline, CDR1 SGHVS and CDR2 FQNEAQ. V was clipped by 4 bases and J by 4 bases; unmatched bases: 16. The CDR3 is 20 residues long. CDR3 DNA sequence: TGTGCCAGCAGCTGGAGGTTTGGGACAGGGGGCGAGTACGGCACCGGGGAGCTGTTTTTT. Translated, it gives CASSWRFGTGGEYGTGELFF. Filled out from reference TRBV7-8 and TRBJ2-2, the complete variable domain reads GAGVSQSPRYKVAKRGQDVALRCDPISGHVSLFWYQQALGQGPEFLTYFQNEAQLDKSGLPSDRFFAERPEGSVSTLKIQRTQQEDSAVYLCASSWRFGTGGEYGTGELFFGEGSRLTVL.

Written as DNA, the CDR3 is TGTGCCAGCAGACCCGACGGACTTTTATATAGCACAGATACGCAGTATTTT. It codes for CASRPDGLLYSTDTQYF. The chain links TRBV6-2 or TRBV6-3 to TRBJ2-3, with D tentatively TRBD2 (5 bases). V lost 6 bases to trimming and J lost 0 bases, with 19 bases between them. In germline, CDR1 is MNHEY, CDR2 SVGEGT. This CDR3 is built from 17 residues.

This clonotype was picked up a small number of times. J is TRBJ2-3 and V is TRBV25-1; D is unclear. Germline CDR1 is MGHDK and CDR2 is SYGVNS. V gave up 2 bases and J gave up 7 bases, with 13 bases separating them. The CDR3 has 14 amino acids. This chain's CDR3 is CASSENGFGYTQYF. The DNA of the CDR3 is TGTGCCAGCAGTGAAAACGGCTTTGGATATACGCAGTATTTT.